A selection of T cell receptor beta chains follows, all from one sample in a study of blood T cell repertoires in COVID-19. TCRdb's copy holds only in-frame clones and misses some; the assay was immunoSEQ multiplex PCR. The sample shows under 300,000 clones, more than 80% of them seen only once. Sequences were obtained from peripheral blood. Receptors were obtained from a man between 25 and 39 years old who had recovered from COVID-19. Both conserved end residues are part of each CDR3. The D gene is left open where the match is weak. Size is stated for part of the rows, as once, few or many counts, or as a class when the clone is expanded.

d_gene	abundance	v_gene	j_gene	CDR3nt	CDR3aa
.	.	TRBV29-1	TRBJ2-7	TGCAGCGTTGATAACGGACAGTTATCCCATTACGAGCAGTACTTC	CSVDNGQLSHYEQYF
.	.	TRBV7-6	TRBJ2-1	TGTGCCAGCAGCCCCCGGGCAACAAGTACAGGGCTCAATGAGCAGTTCTTC	CASSPRATSTGLNEQFF
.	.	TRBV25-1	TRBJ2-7	TGTGCCAGCAGTGAATCTGGGGGCCCCTACGAGCAGTACTTC	CASSESGGPYEQYF
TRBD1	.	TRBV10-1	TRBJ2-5	TGCGCCAGCAGTGACGGACAGGGTCAAGAGACCCAGTACTTC	CASSDGQGQETQYF
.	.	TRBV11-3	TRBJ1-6	TGTGCCAGCAGCCCTGGGACAAATTCACCCCTCCACTTT	CASSPGTNSPLHF
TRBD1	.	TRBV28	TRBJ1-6	TGTGCCAGCAGTCCCCGGACAGGGGACTCACCCCTCCACTTT	CASSPRTGDSPLHF
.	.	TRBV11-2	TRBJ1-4	TGTGCCAGCAGCTTAGACTGGGAGAGTAAACTGTTTTTT	CASSLDWESKLFF
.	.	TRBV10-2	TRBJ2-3	TGCGCCAGCACGGGAGATACGCAGTATTTT	CASTGDTQYF
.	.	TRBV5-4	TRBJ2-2	TGTGCCAGCAGTACTTTTTCCGGGGAGCTGTTTTTT	CASSTFSGELFF
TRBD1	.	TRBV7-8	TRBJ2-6	TGTGCCAGCAGCTTACCGACAGGGAATTACCAGCCTGGGGCCAACGTCCTGACTTTC	CASSLPTGNYQPGANVLTF
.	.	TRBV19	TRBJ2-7	TGTGCCAGTAGTATCATCGGCGGGGGCCTTTCCTACGAGCAGTACTTC	CASSIIGGGLSYEQYF
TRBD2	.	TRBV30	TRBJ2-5	TGTGCCTGGACCTCACCACAACAGGGACTAGCGGTGGACTGTGAGACCCAGTACTTC	CAWTSPQQGLAVDCETQYF
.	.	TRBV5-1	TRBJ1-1	TGCGCCAGCAGCTTCGGACAGAACACTGAAGCTTTCTTT	CASSFGQNTEAFF
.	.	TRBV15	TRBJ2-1	TGTGCCGTCCAAACGAGGATCGGCTCCTACAATGAGCAGTTCTTC	CAVQTRIGSYNEQFF
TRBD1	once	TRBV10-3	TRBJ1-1	TGTGCCATCAGTGAGAGGACAGGGACCACTGAAGCTTTCTTT	CAISERTGTTEAFF
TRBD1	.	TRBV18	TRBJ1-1	TGTGCCAGCTCACCCGGACAGGGGGCATGGACTGAAGCTTTCTTT	CASSPGQGAWTEAFF
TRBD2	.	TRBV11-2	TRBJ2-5	TGTGCCAGCACATCCACTAGCGGGGGGGCCCGAGAGACCCAGTACTTC	CASTSTSGGARETQYF
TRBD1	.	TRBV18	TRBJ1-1	TGTGCCAGCTCCCGTTTGGGACAGGAGAACACTGAAGCTTTCTTT	CASSRLGQENTEAFF
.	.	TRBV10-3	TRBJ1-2	TGTGCCATCAGCGATGGCTACACCTTC	CAISDGYTF
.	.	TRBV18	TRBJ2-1	TGTGCCAGCTCACCTCCGGCCCGGCGACTACCTTACAATGAGCAGTTCTTC	CASSPPARRLPYNEQFF
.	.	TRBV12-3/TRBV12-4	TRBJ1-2	TGTGCCGCTCGATCGGGGTATGGCTACACCTTC	CAARSGYGYTF
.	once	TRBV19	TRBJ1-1	TGTGCCAGTAGTATAGGGGAGGTGGGGGAAGCTTTCTTT	CASSIGEVGEAFF
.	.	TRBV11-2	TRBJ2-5	TGTGCCAGCAGCTACACTCTTAGACAGGGACTCCAAGAGACCCAGTACTTC	CASSYTLRQGLQETQYF
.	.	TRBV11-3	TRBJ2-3	TGTGCCAGCAGCTTAGATGGGACAAAAGGGGTAGATACGCAGTATTTT	CASSLDGTKGVDTQYF
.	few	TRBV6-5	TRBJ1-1	TGTGCCAGCAGTTACTTGGGGGGACGAGGGAACACTGAAGCTTTCTTT	CASSYLGGRGNTEAFF
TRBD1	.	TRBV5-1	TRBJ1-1	TGCGCCAGCAGCCTCCTGACAGGGGTACCTGAAGCTTTCTTT	CASSLLTGVPEAFF
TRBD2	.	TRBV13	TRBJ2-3	TGTGCCAGCAGCCCCGGGGGGGGTGTCCATTTCACAGATACGCAGTATTTT	CASSPGGGVHFTDTQYF
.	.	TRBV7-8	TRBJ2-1	TGTGCCAGCAGCTTAAGGGGGGGGTCCTACAATGAGCAGTTCTTC	CASSLRGGSYNEQFF
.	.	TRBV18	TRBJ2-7	TGTGCCAGCTCACCAGAGTTTTCGCGGCATATTAACAGGGCCAATGCTCCCTACGAGCAGTACTTC	CASSPEFSRHINRANAPYEQYF
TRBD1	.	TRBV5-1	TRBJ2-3	TGCGCCAGCAGCTTGGAAGGACAGGGGGCCCTAGATACGCAGTATTTT	CASSLEGQGALDTQYF
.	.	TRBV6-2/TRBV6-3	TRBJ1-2	TGTGCCAGCAGCCGGCGACAGAGTGGCTATGGCTACACCTTC	CASSRRQSGYGYTF
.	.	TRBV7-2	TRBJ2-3	TGTGCCAGCAGCAGGGTGGGGCGAGATACGCAGTATTTT	CASSRVGRDTQYF
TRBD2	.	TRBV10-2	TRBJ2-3	TGCGCCAGCAATCCGACTAGCGGGGAAAGCACAGATACGCAGTATTTT	CASNPTSGESTDTQYF
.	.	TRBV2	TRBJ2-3	TGTGCCAGCAGTGAGATAGGGGCATCTAGCACAGATACGCAGTATTTT	CASSEIGASSTDTQYF
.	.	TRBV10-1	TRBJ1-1	TGCGCCAGCAGTGGACAGGCCTCAACTTTAGCTTTCTTT	CASSGQASTLAFF
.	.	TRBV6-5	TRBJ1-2	TGTGCCAGCAGTCACCCAGAGGGGGTTAGCGGCTACACCTTC	CASSHPEGVSGYTF
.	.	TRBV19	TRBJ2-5	TGTGCCAGTAGTATACAGGGGCAAAAATGGGGGACCCAGTACTTC	CASSIQGQKWGTQYF
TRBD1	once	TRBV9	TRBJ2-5	TGTGCCAGCAGCTTCAACAGGGGAAACTTGGGGGAGACCCAGTACTTC	CASSFNRGNLGETQYF
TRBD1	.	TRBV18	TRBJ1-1	TGTGCCAGCTCACCACCACGGGCAGGGGGGATGACAGCTTTCTTT	CASSPPRAGGMTAFF
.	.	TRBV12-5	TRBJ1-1	TGTGCTAGTGAAGACGGACGACAGAGAACACTGACAGCTTTCTTT	CASEDGRQRTLTAFF
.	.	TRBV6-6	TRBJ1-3	TGTGCCAGCAGTTACTCAGTGGGCGGAAACACCATATATTTT	CASSYSVGGNTIYF
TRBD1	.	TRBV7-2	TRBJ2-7	TGTGCCAGCAGCTTCGGACAGGGTCAGTACGAGCAGTACTTC	CASSFGQGQYEQYF
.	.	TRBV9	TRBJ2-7	TGTGCCAGCAGCGTAGGTACAGGGTCCACTCACGAGCAGTACTTC	CASSVGTGSTHEQYF
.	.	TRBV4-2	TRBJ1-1	TGTGCCAGCAGCCAAGACAGAATCAGGAACACTGAAGCTTTCTTT	CASSQDRIRNTEAFF
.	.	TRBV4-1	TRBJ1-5	TGCGCCAGCAGCCAAGGACAGTATAGCAATCAGCCCCAGCATTTT	CASSQGQYSNQPQHF
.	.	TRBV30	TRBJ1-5	TGTGCCTGGAGTCGCCCCCTCGGTAGCAATCAGCCCCAGCATTTT	CAWSRPLGSNQPQHF
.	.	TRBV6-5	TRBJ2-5	TGTGCCAGCGCCCCAGGGCCCGAGACCCAGTACTTC	CASAPGPETQYF